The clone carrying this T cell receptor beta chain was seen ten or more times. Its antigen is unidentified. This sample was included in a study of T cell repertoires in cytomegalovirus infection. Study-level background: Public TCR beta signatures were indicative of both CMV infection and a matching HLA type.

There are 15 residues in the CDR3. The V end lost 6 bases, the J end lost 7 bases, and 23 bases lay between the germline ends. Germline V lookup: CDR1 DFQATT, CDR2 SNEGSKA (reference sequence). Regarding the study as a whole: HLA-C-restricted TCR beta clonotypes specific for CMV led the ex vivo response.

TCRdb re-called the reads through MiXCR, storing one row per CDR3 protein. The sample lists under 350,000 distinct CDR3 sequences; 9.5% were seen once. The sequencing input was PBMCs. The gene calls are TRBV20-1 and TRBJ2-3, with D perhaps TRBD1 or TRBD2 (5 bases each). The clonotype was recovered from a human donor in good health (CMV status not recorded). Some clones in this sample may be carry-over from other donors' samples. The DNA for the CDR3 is TGCAGTGCCCAGGGACCACCGATCCAATACTATACGCAGTATTTT. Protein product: CSAQGPPIQYYTQYF.